The 23 T cell receptor beta chains listed next were all sequenced from one sample in a study of post-analysis software for immune sequencing data. Each TCR beta cDNA library carried unique molecular identifiers. TCRdb ran MiXCR on the PCR reads and lists one entry per CDR3 protein. The sample has 600,000 to 700,000 distinct CDR3 sequences, more than 50% seen once; the top ten hold about 11%. Their target antigens are unknown. Overall study results and limits: Higher frequency in patients than in controls was seen for roughly five TRBV segments, with TRBV5-6, TRBV5-1 and TRBV20-1 among them.

Material for sequencing was blood. Receptors originate from a girl between 2 and 10 years old with multiple sclerosis.

The rearrangement uses TRBV20-1 and TRBJ2-7; unclear D gene. V lost 6 bases and J lost 2, with 14 bases in between. CDR3 size: 13 residues. From germline, CDR1 is DFQATT and CDR2 SNEGSKA (reference sequence). CDR3 amino acids: CSARTPRTYEQYF. In DNA form, the CDR3 reads TGCAGTGCCCGGACGCCCCGAACCTACGAGCAGTACTTC.

This rearrangement joins TRBV2 to TRBJ1-5, with D possibly TRBD1 on 5 matching bases. Looked up from germline, CDR1 is SNHLY and CDR2 is FYNNEI. The CDR3 length is 14 residues. Trimming pared 4 bases from V and 1 base from J, leaving 8 bases between. In DNA, the CDR3 is TGTGCCAGCAGTGCCGAGGGGAGCAATCAGCCCCAGCATTTT. Protein sequence: CASSAEGSNQPQHF. The full variable domain, with the rest looked up from reference TRBV2 and TRBJ1-5, is EPEVTQTPSHQVTQMGQEVILRCVPISNHLYFYWYRQILGQKVEFLVSFYNNEISEKSEIFDDQFSVERPDGSNFTLKIRSTKLEDSAMYFCASSAEGSNQPQHFGDGTRLSIL.

In its sample, this clonotype was seen a few times. The V gene is TRBV5-1, the J gene TRBJ2-3; 10 bases are a match to TRBD2. The germline CDR1 and CDR2 sequences are SGHRS and YFSETQ. The J segment lost 5 bases and the V segment lost 4 bases, leaving 10 bases of the junction unmatched. The CDR3 loop spans 16 amino acids. The CDR3 reads CASSLQRGGREDTQYF. Written as DNA, the CDR3 is TGCGCCAGCAGCCTCCAGCGGGGGGGCCGAGAAGATACGCAGTATTTT.

This clonotype was seen a few times. The V call is TRBV29-1, the J call TRBJ2-7; possibly TRBD1 for D (6 bases). V dropped 5 bases and J dropped 6 bases, with 11 bases sitting between them. This CDR3 has 11 residues. The germline CDR1 and CDR2 sequences are SQVTM and ANQGSEA. The CDR3 spells CSVMTGGEQYF. The CDR3 nucleotides are TGCAGCGTTATGACAGGTGGCGAGCAGTACTTC.

As to this clonotype: One end of the junction varies from germline; a read error may be responsible. The genes are TRBV5-1 and TRBJ2-1, with TRBD1 matching 7 bases. The CDR3 sequence is 13 residues long. The germline CDR1 and CDR2 sequences are SGHRS and YFSETQ. The CDR3 here is CASTLSQGTEQFF. The CDR3 DNA reads TGCGCCAGCACCTTGTCACAGGGGACTGAGCAGTTCTTC.

The chain has TRBV20-1 and TRBJ1-2; D ambiguous. Germline CDR1 and CDR2: DFQATT and SNEGSKA (reference sequence). The V and J ends lost 6 bases and 2 bases respectively, with 25 bases between them. CDR3 size: 17 residues. The CDR3 DNA sequence: TGCAGTGCCGCCGGGCGACTTCCTACCGGGGTGAACTATGGCTACACCTTC. Translated: CSAAGRLPTGVNYGYTF.

The gene calls are TRBV5-1 and TRBJ2-5; TRBD2 matches at 14 bases. V was pared by 4 bases and J by 2 bases, with 16 bases of the junction left unmatched. This CDR3 is 20 amino acids long. Germline loops: CDR1 SGHRS, CDR2 YFSETQ. The CDR3 here is CASSQLSGTSGSGDQETQYF. DNA for the CDR3: TGCGCCAGCAGCCAACTCTCCGGGACTAGCGGGAGTGGGGATCAAGAGACCCAGTACTTC.

This clonotype has more than one count but fewer than ten. The V call is TRBV12-3 or TRBV12-4, the J call TRBJ2-1; D remains unclear. V lost 6 bases and J 10 bases, leaving 13 bases between the germline ends. The CDR3 is 12 amino acids. CDR3 sequence (DNA): TGTGCCAGCAGCTCGGACGTCTCGGAGCAGTTCTTC. Its protein is CASSSDVSEQFF.

This chain connects TRBV7-9 to TRBJ2-7; D gene uncertain. V lost 1 base to trimming and J lost 5 bases, with 9 bases between them. The CDR3 has 13 residues. Germline V CDR1 and CDR2: SEHNR, FQNEAQ (reference sequence). The CDR3, as DNA: TGTGCCAGCAGCTTAGTAGTCCGACACGAGCAGTACTTC. Its translation is CASSLVVRHEQYF. Full variable domain (remainder filled in from reference TRBV7-9 and TRBJ2-7): DTGVSQNPRHKITKRGQNVTFRCDPISEHNRLYWYRQTLGQGPEFLTYFQNEAQLEKSRLLSDRFSAERPKGSFSTLEIQRTEQGDSAMYLCASSLVVRHEQYFGPGTRLTVT.

This clonotype has at least ten counts. The chain joins TRBV15 to TRBJ2-1; no reliable D call. Germline CDR1 is LNHNV and CDR2 is YYDKDF (reference sequence). The CDR3 is made up of 15 amino acids. V was clipped by 4 bases and J by 5 bases, with 15 bases between them. The CDR3 is CATSIATGPDNEQFF. Here the CDR3 DNA reads TGTGCCACCAGCATTGCGACGGGTCCAGACAATGAGCAGTTCTTC.

CDR3 DNA: TGTGCCAGCAGACAGGGGATCTCCCTCCACTTT. Encoded protein: CASRQGISLHF. This rearrangement joins TRBV6-5 to TRBJ1-6, with 7 bases aligning to TRBD1. Germline values: CDR1 MNHEY, CDR2 SVGAGI. The CDR3 runs to 11 residues. V was clipped by 6 bases and J by 14 bases; unmatched bases: 4.

The rearrangement uses TRBV27 and TRBJ2-7, with TRBD1 matching over 9 bases. Germline V gene sequence: CDR1 MNHEY, CDR2 SMNVEV (reference sequence). V was clipped by 5 bases and J by 6 bases; unmatched bases: 14. The CDR3 is made up of 16 amino acids. Here the CDR3 reads CASSPFRTGAFREQYF. CDR3 bases: TGTGCCAGCAGTCCCTTCCGGACAGGGGCGTTCCGCGAGCAGTACTTC.

This clonotype showed up just a few times. CDR3 sequence (DNA): TGTGCCAGCAGTCAGGACACCCCCTCCGGCGAGCAGTACTTC. It yields the protein CASSQDTPSGEQYF. V is TRBV6-5 and J is TRBJ2-7; D possibly corresponds to TRBD1 (5 bases). Germline V lookup: CDR1 MNHEY, CDR2 SVGAGI. With 5 bases removed from V and 6 bases from J, the gap between germline ends came to 17 bases. The length of the CDR3 is 14 residues.

The chain combines TRBV6-1 with TRBJ2-5; TRBD2 matches at 9 bases. J gave up 3 bases and V 6 bases, and 14 bases lay outside the gene matches. The germline V gene has CDR1 MNHNS and CDR2 SASEGT. The CDR3 length is 17 residues. CDR3 nucleotides: TGTGCCAGCAGGATCGGCGGGAGGGCCAGTAGGAAAGAGACCCAGTACTTC. It yields the protein CASRIGGRASRKETQYF.

V is TRBV7-2 and J is TRBJ1-3; 7 bases map to TRBD1. Trimming at V came to 5 bases and at J to 1 base, leaving 2 bases not matched to a gene. The germline CDR1 and CDR2 sequences are SGHTA and FQGNSA. The CDR3 consists of 14 residues. CDR3 protein: CASSPGGSGNTIYF. CDR3 DNA sequence: TGTGCCAGCAGCCCAGGGGGTTCTGGAAACACCATATATTTT.

The J gene is TRBJ2-6, the V gene TRBV5-1; 9 bases map to TRBD1. Germline CDR1 SGHRS, CDR2 YFSETQ. The junction had 7 bases not matched to a gene; V was cut back by 9 bases and J by 0 bases. The CDR3 consists of 16 residues. CDR3 sequence: CATRTGESSGANVLTF. The CDR3, as DNA: TGCGCCACCCGGACAGGGGAAAGCTCTGGGGCCAACGTCCTGACTTTC.

The chain has TRBV10-3 and TRBJ1-6; the D gene is possibly TRBD1 (6 bases). The germline CDR1 and CDR2 sequences are ENHRY and SYGVKD. V dropped 4 bases and J dropped 5 bases, with 15 bases sitting between them. There are 16 residues in the CDR3. The CDR3 reads CAISGYEGGNNSPLHF. The CDR3 bases are TGTGCCATCAGTGGTTACGAGGGGGGTAATAATTCACCCCTCCACTTT.

Only a few counts were recorded for this clonotype. The chain couples TRBV6-2 or TRBV6-3 to TRBJ2-7, with 13 bases matching TRBD2. Germline CDR1 is MNHEY and CDR2 is SVGEGT. There are 19 residues in the CDR3. The ends lost 6 bases at V and 2 bases at J; junction bases unmatched: 16. CDR3 DNA sequence: TGTGCCAGCAGCCTCCTCTTTACTAGCGGGAGGGCCCCAACCTACGAGCAGTACTTC. It codes for CASSLLFTSGRAPTYEQYF.

This sequence joins TRBV20-1 and TRBJ2-1; TRBD2 aligns across 10 bases. V lost 2 bases to trimming and J lost 3 bases; unmatched junction nucleotides: 7. There are 16 residues in the CDR3. Germline V lookup: CDR1 DFQATT, CDR2 SNEGSKA (reference sequence). The CDR3 loop is CSARPETSGYYNEQFF. In DNA, the CDR3 is TGCAGTGCTAGACCAGAGACTAGCGGGTACTACAATGAGCAGTTCTTC.

This clonotype was detected only once. The J gene is TRBJ2-2, the V gene TRBV20-1; D gene ambiguous. This CDR3 spans 12 amino acids. Germline CDR1 reads DFQATT; CDR2 reads SNEGSKA (reference sequence). Trimming pared 5 bases from V and 3 bases from J, leaving 7 bases between. The CDR3 bases are TGCAGTGCTCCCCGGGACACCGGGGAGCTGTTTTTT. Translated, it gives CSAPRDTGELFF.

The rearrangement joins TRBV20-1 to TRBJ1-2, with TRBD1 identical over 10 bases. With 2 bases clipped from V and 7 bases from J, the junction kept 4 bases outside the gene matches. The CDR3 length is 13 residues. The germline V gene has CDR1 DFQATT and CDR2 SNEGSKA (reference sequence). CDR3 amino acids: CSARSDRGFGYTF. The CDR3 nucleotides are TGCAGTGCTAGATCGGACAGGGGGTTTGGCTACACCTTC.

The rearrangement uses TRBV29-1 and TRBJ2-3, with TRBD2 identical over 12 bases. Germline trimming cut 6 bases from V and 7 bases from J; bases unmatched to any gene: 11. The germline V gene encodes CDR1 SQVTM and CDR2 ANQGSEA. The CDR3 totals 15 residues. The CDR3 nucleotides are TGCAGCGTCGAAACTAGCGGGGGGTCTATATATACGCAGTATTTT. Its protein is CSVETSGGSIYTQYF.

This chain joins TRBV6-6 and TRBJ2-3, with D unclear. Germline assignment: CDR1 MNHNY and CDR2 SVGAGI (reference sequence). The CDR3 has 14 amino acids. V lost 7 bases and J lost 0, with 11 bases in between. The CDR3 coding sequence is TGTGCCAGCACCCAGGCTACTAGCACAGATACGCAGTATTTT. Translating gives CASTQATSTDTQYF.